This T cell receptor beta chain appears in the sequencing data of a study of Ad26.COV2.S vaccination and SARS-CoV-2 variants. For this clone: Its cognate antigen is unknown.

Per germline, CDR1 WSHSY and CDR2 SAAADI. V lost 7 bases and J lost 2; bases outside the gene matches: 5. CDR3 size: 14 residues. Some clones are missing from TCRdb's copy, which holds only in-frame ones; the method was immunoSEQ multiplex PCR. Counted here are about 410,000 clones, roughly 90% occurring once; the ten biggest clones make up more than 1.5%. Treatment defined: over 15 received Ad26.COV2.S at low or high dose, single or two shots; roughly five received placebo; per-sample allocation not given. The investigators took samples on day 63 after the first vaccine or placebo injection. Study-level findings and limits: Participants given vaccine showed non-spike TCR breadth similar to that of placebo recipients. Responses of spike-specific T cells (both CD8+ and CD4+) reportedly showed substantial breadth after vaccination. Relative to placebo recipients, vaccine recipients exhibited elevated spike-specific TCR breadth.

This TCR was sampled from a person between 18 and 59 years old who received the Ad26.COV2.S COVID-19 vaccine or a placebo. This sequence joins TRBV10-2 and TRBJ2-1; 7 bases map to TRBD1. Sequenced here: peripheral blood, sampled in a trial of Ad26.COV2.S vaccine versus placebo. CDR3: CASTEGGTYNEQFF. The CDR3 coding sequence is TGCGCCAGCACTGAAGGGGGCACCTACAATGAGCAGTTCTTC.